This T cell receptor beta chain was profiled in a study of T cells after yellow fever vaccination. The table lists this clonotype with many counts. Trimming took 5 bases from V and 9 from J; bases not matched to a gene: 9. The CDR3 has 14 amino acids. Per germline, CDR1 MNHEY and CDR2 SVGEGT. One entry per CDR3 protein, called by TCRdb with MiXCR from the 5' RACE reads. Altogether roughly 240,000 distinct CDR3 sequences are present, approximately 6.3% being singletons, with the ten largest covering roughly 1%. The rearrangement links TRBV6-2 or TRBV6-3 to TRBJ2-7; 11 bases fit TRBD2. The TCR was taken from a man younger than 40 who received the YFV17D yellow fever vaccine. This material consisted of CD4+ T cells sorted from PBMCs, taken on the day of the yellow fever booster vaccination. The CDR3 region is CASSAPTSGTLQYF. CDR3 bases: TGTGCCAGCAGTGCCCCGACTAGCGGGACTTTGCAGTACTTC.